This is a list of T cell receptor beta chains from one sample in a study of CD8+CD57+ T cells in acquired aplastic anemia. MiXCR was run by TCRdb on the reads, yielding one entry per CDR3 protein. Found here are 150,000 to 200,000 distinct CDR3 sequences, approximately 52% of them singletons; the top ten hold about 1.7%. The sample was sorted CD4+, CD8+, or CD8+CD57+ T cells (not recorded which) from PBMCs. The origin of the receptors is a human donor with aplastic anemia. Each CDR3 is given with its conserved first and last residue. Fields, in order: CDR3 DNA, CDR3 protein, J gene, V gene, clone size, D gene. The D gene is left open where the match is weak. The size entry is marked missing in some rows and otherwise reads once, few, many or a size class.

TGTGCCAGCAGCCAGGCCGGGACACCAACCCGCGAGCAGTACTTC	CASSQAGTPTREQYF	TRBJ2-7	TRBV7-2	-	-
TGCAGTGCTAGGGAGGGGGTCTCTGGGGCCAACGTCCTGACTTTC	CSAREGVSGANVLTF	TRBJ2-6	TRBV20-1	many	-
TGTGCCATCAGTGGACGGGAGACTAGCGGGGGATACGAGCAGTACTTC	CAISGRETSGGYEQYF	TRBJ2-7	TRBV10-3	-	TRBD2
TGTGCCAGTAGTTTAGAAGGCAGGGAAGCTTTCTTT	CASSLEGREAFF	TRBJ1-1	TRBV19	-	-
TGTGCCAGCAGCGTCTCAACTAGCGGGGGCCGTCTGGGTGGGGAGCTGTTTTTT	CASSVSTSGGRLGGELFF	TRBJ2-2	TRBV9	many	TRBD2
TGTGCCAGCAGCTTGGTAGGCCGCTCTCAAGAGACCCAGTACTTC	CASSLVGRSQETQYF	TRBJ2-5	TRBV7-9	once	-
TGTGCCAGCCACACTAGCGAAGGAACCGGGGAGCTGTTTTTT	CASHTSEGTGELFF	TRBJ2-2	TRBV19	-	TRBD2
TGTGCCACTTCGAGGGGACAGGGGGTATTAAACTATGGCTACACCTTC	CATSRGQGVLNYGYTF	TRBJ1-2	TRBV24-1	-	TRBD1
TGCAGTGCTCCTTCAGCGGGGGTACTAGCCAAAAACATTCAGTACTTC	CSAPSAGVLAKNIQYF	TRBJ2-4	TRBV20-1	many	TRBD2
TGTGCCACCAGCAACAGGGCAGATGAAAAACTGTTTTTT	CATSNRADEKLFF	TRBJ1-4	TRBV15	few	-
TGTGCCACCAGTGACCCATCCCAGGGGTATCTCTATGGCTACACCTTC	CATSDPSQGYLYGYTF	TRBJ1-2	TRBV24-1	-	-
TGCAGTGCTAGGACAGGGACCGGGGAGCTGTTTTTT	CSARTGTGELFF	TRBJ2-2	TRBV20-1	many	TRBD1
TGTGCCAGCAGCAGACTGGACTACGAGCAGTACTTC	CASSRLDYEQYF	TRBJ2-7	TRBV7-2	-	-
TGTGCCAGCAGCTTAGCCGCCGGGGGCCAAGAGACCCAGTACTTC	CASSLAAGGQETQYF	TRBJ2-5	TRBV7-9	-	-
TGTGCCAGCAGCTTAGCACTAGCGGGAGGGGAGACCCAGTACTTC	CASSLALAGGETQYF	TRBJ2-5	TRBV7-9	once	TRBD2
TGCAGTGCTAGAGCCGGCAGTACCTACGAGCAGTACTTC	CSARAGSTYEQYF	TRBJ2-7	TRBV20-1	once	-
TGTGCCACCAGCAGACTCACAGGGGGCTCTACCAACATTCAGTACTTC	CATSRLTGGSTNIQYF	TRBJ2-4	TRBV15	-	TRBD1
TGTGCCAGCGCGTCGGGACAGGTGCCTTACTCTGGAAACACCATATATTTT	CASASGQVPYSGNTIYF	TRBJ1-3	TRBV12-3/TRBV12-4	-	TRBD1
TGTGCCAGCAGTGAACATCCGAATAGCAATCAGCCCCAGCATTTT	CASSEHPNSNQPQHF	TRBJ1-5	TRBV6-1	many	-
TGTGCCAGTAGTATAGATCCCCACTATAATGAGCAGTTCTTC	CASSIDPHYNEQFF	TRBJ2-1	TRBV19	many	-
TGTGCCAGCAGCCCCGCGGGGGACGATAATGAAAAACTGTTTTTT	CASSPAGDDNEKLFF	TRBJ1-4	TRBV7-8	few	-
TGTGCCAGCAACCGAGGGACAGGGGGGTTGGAGACCCAGTACTTC	CASNRGTGGLETQYF	TRBJ2-5	TRBV5-6	many	TRBD1
TGTGCCAGCAGTTCCGCCGGGGAGAAACTGTTTTTT	CASSSAGEKLFF	TRBJ1-4	TRBV6-5	-	-
TGCAGCGTTCAGACAGGAGAGGACTACGAGCAGTACTTC	CSVQTGEDYEQYF	TRBJ2-7	TRBV29-1	-	-
TGTGCCACCAGCAGGTCCGGGACAGGGCGAACTTTCTTT	CATSRSGTGRTFF	TRBJ1-1	TRBV15	-	TRBD1
TGTGCCACCAGCAGGGAAGACAGGGGGGGCTACACCATATATTTT	CATSREDRGGYTIYF	TRBJ1-3	TRBV15	-	TRBD1
TGTGCCAGCTCCCGGGCAGGGGCCTCCTACGAGCAGTACTTC	CASSRAGASYEQYF	TRBJ2-7	TRBV27	-	-
TGTGCCAGCAGCTCGGGCGAACATACGCAGTATTTT	CASSSGEHTQYF	TRBJ2-3	TRBV7-2	many	-
TGTGCCAGCAGCGAACTAGCGGGGACAGGGTCGTATTCACCCCTCCACTTT	CASSELAGTGSYSPLHF	TRBJ1-6	TRBV9	once	TRBD1
TGCAGCGTTGATACCGGTGCGTATGGCTACACCTTC	CSVDTGAYGYTF	TRBJ1-2	TRBV29-1	many	-
TGTGCCAGTAGTACTACGACAGGGGGCATCTACAATGAGCAGTTCTTC	CASSTTTGGIYNEQFF	TRBJ2-1	TRBV19	-	TRBD1
TGTGCCAGCAGCCCCGCCGCGGGGACAGATACGCAGTATTTT	CASSPAAGTDTQYF	TRBJ2-3	TRBV2	-	-
TGTGCCAGCAGCGTAAGGACAGGGCTGGGCGAAAAACTGTTTTTT	CASSVRTGLGEKLFF	TRBJ1-4	TRBV5-4	-	TRBD1
TGTGCCAGCAGCTTTAGCAGGGAGTCGGGAAACACCATATATTTT	CASSFSRESGNTIYF	TRBJ1-3	TRBV7-9	-	-
TGTGCCAGCAGCCGGGATAGGGTAGCTTTCTTT	CASSRDRVAFF	TRBJ1-1	TRBV7-9	once	-
TGTGCCAGCAGCTTGACAGGGCAAGCGAACACTGAAGCTTTCTTT	CASSLTGQANTEAFF	TRBJ1-1	TRBV7-2	many	TRBD1
TGTGCCAGCCAGACCGACAGGGGGCAAGGTCAGCCCCAGCATTTT	CASQTDRGQGQPQHF	TRBJ1-5	TRBV6-1	many	TRBD1
TGTGCCAGTAGGTGGGACAGGGCCTCCAATCAGCCCCAGCATTTT	CASRWDRASNQPQHF	TRBJ1-5	TRBV19	-	TRBD1
TGTGCCAGCAGAGCGGACGGGCAGAGGTATGGCTACACCTTC	CASRADGQRYGYTF	TRBJ1-2	TRBV6-1	many	-
TGTGCCAGCAGCCTCGGACTAAAGAGCGGGGAGCTGTTTTTT	CASSLGLKSGELFF	TRBJ2-2	TRBV14	many	-
TGTGCCAGCAGTGATCTCCGAGGACAGGGGGCTGCTCACGAGCAGTACTTC	CASSDLRGQGAAHEQYF	TRBJ2-7	TRBV6-1	many	TRBD1
TGCGCCAGCAGTGAGTCCGGGGTGTGGGTTTTCGATTCACCCCTCCACTTT	CASSESGVWVFDSPLHF	TRBJ1-6	TRBV10-2	-	-
TGTGCCAGCTCACCTCTATTGCCGAACACTGAAGCTTTCTTT	CASSPLLPNTEAFF	TRBJ1-1	TRBV18	few	-